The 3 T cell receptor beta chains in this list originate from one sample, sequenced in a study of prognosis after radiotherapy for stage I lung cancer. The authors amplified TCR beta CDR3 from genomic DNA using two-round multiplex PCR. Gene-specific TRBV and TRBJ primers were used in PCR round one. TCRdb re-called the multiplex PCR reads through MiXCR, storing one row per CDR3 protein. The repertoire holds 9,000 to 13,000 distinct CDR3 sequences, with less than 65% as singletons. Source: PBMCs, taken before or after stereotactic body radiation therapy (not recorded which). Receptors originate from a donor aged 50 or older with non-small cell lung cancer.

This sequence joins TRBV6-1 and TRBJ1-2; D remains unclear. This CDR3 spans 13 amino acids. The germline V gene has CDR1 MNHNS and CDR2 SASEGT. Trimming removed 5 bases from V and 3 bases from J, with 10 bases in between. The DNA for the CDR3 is TGTGCCAGCAGTAACCAGATGGACTATGGCTACACCTTC. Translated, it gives CASSNQMDYGYTF.

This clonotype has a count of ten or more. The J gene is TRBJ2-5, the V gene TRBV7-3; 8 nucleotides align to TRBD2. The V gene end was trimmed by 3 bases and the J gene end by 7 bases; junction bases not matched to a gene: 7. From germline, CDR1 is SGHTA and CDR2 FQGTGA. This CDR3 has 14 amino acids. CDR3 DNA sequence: TGTGCCAGCAGCTTGGGGACTAGTCTGGGGACCCAGTACTTC. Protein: CASSLGTSLGTQYF.

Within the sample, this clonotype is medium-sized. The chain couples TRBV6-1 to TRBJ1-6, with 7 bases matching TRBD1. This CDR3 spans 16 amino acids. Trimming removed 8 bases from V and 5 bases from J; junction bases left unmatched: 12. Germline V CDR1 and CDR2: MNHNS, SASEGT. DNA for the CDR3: TGTGCCAGCCTCCCCACCGGGACAGTAAATAATTCACCCCTCCACTTT. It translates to CASLPTGTVNNSPLHF.